This T cell receptor (beta chain) stems from a study of radiotherapy plus CTLA-4 blockade in lung cancer. Study conclusions and caveats: Early clone dynamics of blood T cells, plus interferon-beta, reportedly predicted response best.

This CDR3 region has 14 residues. Per the germline V gene, CDR1 is SGHRS and CDR2 is YFSETQ. V dropped 4 bases and J dropped 1 base, with 11 bases sitting between them. Only in-frame clones appear in the TCRdb table, and some are missing; sequencing was by immunoSEQ multiplex PCR. The table includes 40,000 to 55,000 clones, over 60% detected once. People whose metastatic non-small-cell lung cancer was chemo-refractory got focal radiation along with CTLA-4 blockade by ipilimumab. A remark on this clone: The antigen is undetermined.

Sequences were derived from peripheral blood, sampled from a patient treated with radiotherapy plus ipilimumab. This sequence was found in a human donor with non-small cell lung cancer whose response to radiotherapy plus ipilimumab could not be evaluated. The gene calls are TRBV5-1 and TRBJ2-5; D is possibly TRBD1 (6 bases). CDR3 sequence: CASSRTVVQETQYF. The CDR3 DNA sequence: TGCGCCAGCAGCAGGACAGTGGTCCAAGAGACCCAGTACTTC.